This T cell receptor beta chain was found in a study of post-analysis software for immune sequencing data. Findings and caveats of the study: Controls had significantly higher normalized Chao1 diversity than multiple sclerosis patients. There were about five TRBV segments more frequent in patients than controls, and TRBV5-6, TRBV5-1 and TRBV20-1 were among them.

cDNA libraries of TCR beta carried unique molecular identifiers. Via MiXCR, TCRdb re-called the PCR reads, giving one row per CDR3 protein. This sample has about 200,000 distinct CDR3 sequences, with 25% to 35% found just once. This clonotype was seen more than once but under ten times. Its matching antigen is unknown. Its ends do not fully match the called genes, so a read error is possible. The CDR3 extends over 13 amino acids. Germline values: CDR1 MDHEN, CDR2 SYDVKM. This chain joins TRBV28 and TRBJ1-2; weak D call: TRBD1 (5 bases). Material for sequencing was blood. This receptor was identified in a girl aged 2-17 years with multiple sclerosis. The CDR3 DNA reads TGTGCCAGCAGTACAGGTGGCGCCTATGGCTGCACCTTC. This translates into CASSTGGAYGCTF.